These 18 T cell receptor beta chains came from one sample sequenced in a study of cytomegalovirus exposure and HLA in healthy donors. The PCR made use of 60 Vbeta and 13 Jbeta primers. Clones were read by immunoSEQ multiplex PCR, and TCRdb kept only the in-frame ones, dropping some. The sample lists about 110,000 clones; about 80% were seen once. The specimen was PBMCs. The receptors derive from a female donor in good health and CMV-seropositive.

This clone was recorded a few times. The chain is built from TRBV2 and TRBJ2-1; 8 bases line up with TRBD2. The junction had 9 bases not matched to a gene; V was cut back by 2 bases and J by 0 bases. Per the germline V gene, CDR1 is SNHLY and CDR2 is FYNNEI. The CDR3 loop spans 18 amino acids. CDR3 loop: CASSESRTSHSSYNEQFF. CDR3 nucleotide sequence: TGTGCCAGCAGTGAATCTAGGACTAGCCATAGCTCCTACAATGAGCAGTTCTTC.

The rearrangement joins TRBV28 to TRBJ1-4; D is ambiguous. Germline values: CDR1 MDHEN, CDR2 SYDVKM. The CDR3 is 16 amino acids. V lost 1 base and J 6 bases, leaving 15 bases between the germline ends. The CDR3 region has the DNA TGTGCCAGCAGTTTATCACGGATGACTCCAGATGAAAAACTGTTTTTT. Encoded protein: CASSLSRMTPDEKLFF.

This chain uses TRBV28 with TRBJ2-5; D may be TRBD2 (6 bases). Trimming took off 6 bases at V and 4 bases at J, with 12 bases between the two ends. Germline V gives CDR1 MDHEN, CDR2 SYDVKM. The CDR3 is 13 amino acids. CDR3 loop: CASSHGRGETQYF. The CDR3 DNA sequence: TGTGCCAGCAGCCACGGGCGGGGAGAGACCCAGTACTTC.

This clone showed up just once. The chain recombines TRBV4-1 with TRBJ2-1; 12 bases align to TRBD2. This CDR3 spans 19 amino acids. Trimming removed 0 bases from V and 0 bases from J; junction bases left unmatched: 6. Per the germline V gene, CDR1 is MGHRA and CDR2 is YSYEKL. The CDR3 DNA reads as TGCGCCAGCAGCCAAGATCCTAGCGGGGGGGTGAGCTCCTACAATGAGCAGTTCTTC. Protein product: CASSQDPSGGVSSYNEQFF.

CDR3 sequence (DNA): TGTGCCAGCAGTCCCGGACAGGGTGGCTCCTACGAGCAGTACTTC. It encodes CASSPGQGGSYEQYF. The chain joins TRBV27 to TRBJ2-7, with 8 bases matching TRBD1. Germline loops: CDR1 MNHEY, CDR2 SMNVEV (reference sequence). The CDR3 loop spans 15 amino acids. V trimming: 5 bases; J trimming: 0 bases; junction bases outside the gene matches: 6.

This sequence joins TRBV9 and TRBJ1-6; 11 bases agree with TRBD1. Germline CDR1 SGDLS, CDR2 YYNGEE. The length of the CDR3 is 15 residues. J was trimmed by 7 bases and V by 3 bases; bases with no gene match: 3. The CDR3 DNA reads TGTGCCAGCAGCGCCAGGGACAGGGGGAATTCACCCCTCCACTTT. This sequence encodes CASSARDRGNSPLHF.

The gene calls are TRBV10-2 and TRBJ2-1; D not certain. The CDR3 length is 11 residues. V dropped 2 bases and J dropped 12 bases, with 8 bases sitting between them. Germline CDR1 is WSHSY and CDR2 is SAAADI. Here the CDR3 reads CASSEARWQFF. CDR3 sequence (DNA): TGCGCCAGCAGTGAGGCTAGGTGGCAGTTCTTC.

The chain links TRBV18 to TRBJ2-7, with D perhaps TRBD1 (7 bases). Trimming removed 6 bases from V and 4 bases from J, with 16 bases in between. CDR1 is KGHSH, CDR2 LQKENI, per germline. This CDR3 contains 14 residues. The CDR3 loop is CASSTLQGTYEQYF. The CDR3 nucleotides read TGTGCCAGCTCGACACTACAGGGGACTTACGAGCAGTACTTC. Using reference TRBV18 and TRBJ2-7 for the parts outside the CDR3, the full variable domain is NAGVMQNPRHLVRRRGQEARLRCSPMKGHSHVYWYRQLPEEGLKFMVYLQKENIIDESGMPKERFSAEFPKEGPSILRIQQVVRGDSAAYFCASSTLQGTYEQYFGPGTRLTVT.

This clone has a handful of counts. The V call is TRBV6-5, the J call TRBJ1-5; TRBD1 matches 11 bases. Germline CDR1 reads MNHEY; CDR2 reads SVGAGI. The V and J ends lost 6 bases and 4 bases, in that order; junction bases with no gene match: 2. The CDR3 runs 14 residues. CDR3 protein: CASSRDRGNQPQHF. The CDR3, as DNA: TGTGCCAGCAGCCGGGACAGGGGGAATCAGCCCCAGCATTTT.

The V call is TRBV7-8, the J call TRBJ1-6, with D possibly matching TRBD1 (6 bases). V lost 4 bases and J 9 bases, leaving 13 bases between the germline ends. In germline, CDR1 is SGHVS, CDR2 FQNEAQ. CDR3 length equals 14 residues. The CDR3 loop is CASSSTGGASPLHF. The CDR3 DNA sequence: TGTGCCAGCAGCTCGACAGGCGGAGCTTCACCCCTCCACTTT. The full variable domain, with the rest looked up from reference TRBV7-8 and TRBJ1-6, is GAGVSQSPRYKVAKRGQDVALRCDPISGHVSLFWYQQALGQGPEFLTYFQNEAQLDKSGLPSDRFFAERPEGSVSTLKIQRTQQEDSAVYLCASSSTGGASPLHFGNGTRLTVT.

The chain has TRBV28 and TRBJ2-4; D might be TRBD2 (5 bases). Germline lookup yields CDR1 MDHEN and CDR2 SYDVKM. The CDR3 is 16 residues long. V dropped 6 bases and J dropped 0 bases, with 15 bases sitting between them. The CDR3 DNA is TGTGCCAGCAGCACCACTAGACCCGTAGCCAAAAACATTCAGTACTTC. Residues: CASSTTRPVAKNIQYF.

The chain carries TRBV18 and TRBJ1-4; D call uncertain. Looked up from germline, CDR1 is KGHSH and CDR2 is LQKENI. Trimming pared 4 bases from V and 2 bases from J, leaving 8 bases between. The CDR3 totals 14 residues. In DNA, the CDR3 is TGTGCCAGCTCACGAGGTCAGACTAATGAAAAACTGTTTTTT. Translated: CASSRGQTNEKLFF.

V usage is TRBV9 and J usage is TRBJ1-2; TRBD1 matches 8 bases. V lost 3 bases and J lost 5; bases outside the gene matches: 12. The CDR3 length is 16 residues. Germline lookup yields CDR1 SGDLS and CDR2 YYNGEE. This CDR3 is CASSEGQGEVGYGYTF. DNA for the CDR3: TGTGCCAGCAGCGAAGGACAGGGCGAAGTGGGGTATGGCTACACCTTC.

The rearrangement links TRBV5-8 to TRBJ1-5; 10 nucleotides agree with TRBD1. Germline values: CDR1 SGHTS, CDR2 YDEGEE. With V trimmed by 4 bases and J by 1 base, 2 bases remained unmatched. This CDR3 is 15 amino acids long. Written as DNA, the CDR3 is TGTGCCAGCAGCCCGGGACAGGGGAGCAATCAGCCCCAGCATTTT. It translates to CASSPGQGSNQPQHF. Full variable domain (remainder filled in from reference TRBV5-8 and TRBJ1-5): EAGVTQSPTHLIKTRGQQATLRCSPISGHTSVYWYQQALGLGLQFLLWYDEGEERNRGNFPPRFSGRQFPNYSSELNVNALELEDSALYLCASSPGQGSNQPQHFGDGTRLSIL.

V gene TRBV18 combines with J gene TRBJ2-7; 8 nucleotides line up with TRBD1. This CDR3 contains 16 residues. Trimming cost V 7 bases and J 4 bases; bases outside gene matches: 15. CDR1 KGHSH and CDR2 LQKENI come from the germline V gene. CDR3 nucleotide sequence: TGTGCCAGCTACGCTGCCCTGGGTGGACAGGGTTACGAGCAGTACTTC. Amino acid sequence: CASYAALGGQGYEQYF.

The chain is built from TRBV7-3 and TRBJ1-2; TRBD1 agrees at 8 bases. The CDR3 sequence is 16 residues long. J was trimmed by 4 bases and V by 5 bases; bases with no gene match: 12. Per germline, CDR1 SGHTA and CDR2 FQGTGA. CDR3 in amino acids: CASSLTGTGGLYGYTF. The CDR3, as DNA: TGTGCCAGCAGCCTTACCGGGACAGGCGGGCTCTATGGCTACACCTTC.

This clone was seen only a few times. The chain has TRBV2 and TRBJ1-2; TRBD1 is a possible D gene (6 bases). CDR3 length: 14 amino acids. Trimming removed 5 bases from V and 2 bases from J, with 12 bases in between. Germline V CDR1 and CDR2: SNHLY, FYNNEI. The CDR3, as DNA: TGTGCCAGCAGTTACCGGGACATGAACTATGGCTACACCTTC. Translated: CASSYRDMNYGYTF.

V is TRBV7-2 and J is TRBJ2-1, with D perhaps TRBD2 (6 bases). Germline assignment: CDR1 SGHTA and CDR2 FQGNSA. Trimming took off 5 bases at V and 5 bases at J, with 13 bases between the two ends. This CDR3 spans 14 amino acids. CDR3 in DNA: TGTGCCAGCAGCCTTCGACTAGGACACAATGAGCAGTTCTTC. Encoded protein: CASSLRLGHNEQFF.